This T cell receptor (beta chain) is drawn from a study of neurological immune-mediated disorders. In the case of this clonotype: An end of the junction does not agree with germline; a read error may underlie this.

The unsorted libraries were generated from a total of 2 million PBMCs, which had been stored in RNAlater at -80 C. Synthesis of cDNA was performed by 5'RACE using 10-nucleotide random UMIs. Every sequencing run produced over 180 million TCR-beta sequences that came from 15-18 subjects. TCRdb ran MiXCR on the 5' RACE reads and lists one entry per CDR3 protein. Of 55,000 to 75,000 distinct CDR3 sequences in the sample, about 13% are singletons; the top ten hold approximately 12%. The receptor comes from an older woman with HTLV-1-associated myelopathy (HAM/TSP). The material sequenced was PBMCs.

This chain's CDR3 is CASSWVESSGANVLTF. CDR3 coding DNA: TGTGCCAGCAGTTGGGTTGAAAGCTCTGGAGCCAACGTCCTGACTTTC. The V and J genes are TRBV6-2 or TRBV6-3 and TRBJ2-6; no reliable D call. Germline V gives CDR1 MNHEY, CDR2 SVGEGT. The CDR3 spans 16 residues.